What follows are 27 T cell receptor beta chains derived from one specimen sequenced in a study of OX40 agonist ivuxolimab in advanced cancers. Library preparation employed the immunoSEQ multiplex PCR assay. Sourced from immuneACCESS, this table was stored by TCRdb with only in-frame sequences that have V and J called. A share of the clones is absent; for the studies checked, an unresolved V gene accounts for under half, and the remainder has no known explanation. The sample includes 45,000 to 60,000 clones, with around 90% observed a single time. The top ten hold about 5% of the sample. This material consisted of CD4+ or CD8+ T cells sorted from blood, taken in a trial of the OX40 agonist ivuxolimab. All receptors come from an adult with an advanced solid tumor such as melanoma, head and neck, liver or kidney cancer.

V usage is TRBV7-6 and J usage is TRBJ1-4, with D unclear. Germline CDR1 and CDR2: SGHVS and FNYEAQ. The CDR3 runs 14 residues. V was trimmed by 1 base and J by 8 bases, leaving 11 bases between them. The DNA of the CDR3 is TGTGCCAGCAGCTTAGGATCCGGACGGGAAAAACTGTTTTTT. Translation: CASSLGSGREKLFF.

The gene calls are TRBV6-5 and TRBJ1-5, with 10 bases fitting TRBD1. The CDR3 runs to 14 residues. V shed 6 bases and J 6 bases; nucleotides not matched to a gene: 5. Per the germline V gene, CDR1 is MNHEY and CDR2 is SVGAGI. The CDR3 DNA reads TGTGCCAGCAGGCGGACAGGGGGTGGTCAGCCCCAGCATTTT. This sequence encodes CASRRTGGGQPQHF.

The table lists this clone with a count of one. This chain connects TRBV27 to TRBJ1-1, with D perhaps TRBD1 (5 bases). The CDR3 length is 12 residues. Trimming pared 6 bases from V and 6 bases from J, leaving 11 bases between. Germline V lookup: CDR1 MNHEY, CDR2 SMNVEV (reference sequence). CDR3 amino acids: CASSPGFPEAFF. The CDR3, as DNA: TGTGCCAGCAGCCCAGGGTTCCCTGAAGCTTTCTTT.

Worth noting for this clone: Its ends do not fully match the called genes, so a read error is possible. At the DNA level, this CDR3 is encoded by other sequences in the same sample as well. This rearrangement joins TRBV6-5 to TRBJ1-5, with D perhaps matching TRBD1 (5 bases). The germline CDR1 and CDR2 sequences are MNHEY and SVGAGI. This CDR3 contains 12 residues. CDR3 coding DNA: TGTGCCAGCGGGGGGGTCGGTCAGCCTCAGCATTTT. Translation: CASGGVGQPQHF.

This clone was recorded once. This chain uses TRBV28 with TRBJ2-7; possible D gene TRBD1, 6 bases. The CDR3 runs 14 residues. The germline CDR1 and CDR2 sequences are MDHEN and SYDVKM. The ends were cut back, 6 bases at V and 2 bases at J, with 14 bases in the middle. CDR3 in amino acids: CASRPPGAPYEQYF. DNA of the CDR3: TGTGCCAGCAGGCCCCCAGGGGCCCCCTACGAGCAGTACTTC.

The chain recombines TRBV10-1 with TRBJ1-4; the D gene is possibly TRBD1 (6 bases). From germline, CDR1 is WNHNN and CDR2 SYGVQD (reference sequence). The CDR3 is 16 amino acids. V dropped 1 base and J dropped 0 bases, with 9 bases sitting between them. The CDR3 region is CASSEWGPTTNEKLFF. CDR3 nucleotides: TGCGCCAGCAGTGAGTGGGGGCCCACAACTAATGAAAAACTGTTTTTT.

The rearrangement uses TRBV5-1 and TRBJ2-6; 10 nucleotides match TRBD1. V lost 4 bases, J lost 1 base, and 11 bases stayed unmatched. Germline V gives CDR1 SGHRS, CDR2 YFSETQ. CDR3 length: 19 residues. In DNA, the CDR3 is TGCGCCAGCAGCACGGAAGGGACAGGGGAGTTTTCTGGGGCCAACGTCCTGACTTTC. Translation gives CASSTEGTGEFSGANVLTF.

The chain recombines TRBV2 with TRBJ2-1; 10 bases align to TRBD2. The germline CDR1 and CDR2 sequences are SNHLY and FYNNEI. With V trimmed by 3 bases and J by 9 bases, 8 bases remained unmatched. CDR3 length: 15 amino acids. DNA of the CDR3: TGTGCCAGCAGTGAGGGGCTAGCGGGAGTTGGTGAGCAGTTCTTC. Amino acids: CASSEGLAGVGEQFF.

The V call is TRBV30, the J call TRBJ1-5; tentatively, D is TRBD1 (5 bases). CDR3 length equals 14 residues. V lost 0 bases and J lost 4, with 10 bases in between. Germline loops: CDR1 GTSNPN, CDR2 SVGIG (reference sequence). The CDR3 DNA reads TGTGCCTGGAGTGTGCTCCCAGGGAATCAGCCCCAGCATTTT. Translated: CAWSVLPGNQPQHF.

V gene TRBV6-1 combines with J gene TRBJ2-3; D ambiguous. Germline lookup yields CDR1 MNHNS and CDR2 SASEGT. The CDR3 sequence is 13 residues long. Trimming stripped 5 bases from V and 7 bases from J, with 13 bases between. CDR3 nucleotide sequence: TGTGCCAGCAGTCTTAGCCCCTTCTATACGCAGTATTTT. It is translated as CASSLSPFYTQYF.

The J gene is TRBJ2-3, the V gene TRBV5-1; D is unresolved. This CDR3 is built from 13 residues. Germline assignment: CDR1 SGHRS and CDR2 YFSETQ. Trimming pared 4 bases from V and 3 bases from J, leaving 9 bases between. The CDR3 DNA sequence: TGCGCCAGCAGCGCTGGAGATACAGATACGCAGTATTTT. It translates to CASSAGDTDTQYF.

In its sample, this clone was seen once. The gene calls are TRBV18 and TRBJ2-7, with 7 nucleotides matching TRBD2. The trim removed 3 bases at V and 7 bases at J, leaving 9 bases unmatched. CDR3 length equals 14 residues. Germline V gives CDR1 KGHSH, CDR2 LQKENI. DNA for the CDR3: TGTGCCAGCTCACCGCTTCCGACTAGCACGGAGCAGTACTTC. It translates to CASSPLPTSTEQYF. The full variable domain, rest sourced from reference TRBV18 and TRBJ2-7, is NAGVMQNPRHLVRRRGQEARLRCSPMKGHSHVYWYRQLPEEGLKFMVYLQKENIIDESGMPKERFSAEFPKEGPSILRIQQVVRGDSAAYFCASSPLPTSTEQYFGPGTRLTVT.

The chain joins TRBV9 to TRBJ1-2, with D perhaps matching TRBD1 (6 bases). The CDR3 covers 15 residues. V lost 0 bases to trimming and J lost 4 bases, with 13 bases between them. The germline CDR1 and CDR2 sequences are SGDLS and YYNGEE. CDR3 loop: CASSVDQGPLYGYTF. In DNA, the CDR3 is TGTGCCAGCAGCGTAGACCAGGGGCCCCTCTATGGCTACACCTTC. Combining the CDR3 with reference TRBV9 and TRBJ1-2 gives the whole variable domain DSGVTQTPKHLITATGQRVTLRCSPRSGDLSVYWYQQSLDQGLQFLIQYYNGEERAKGNILERFSAQQFPDLHSELNLSSLELGDSALYFCASSVDQGPLYGYTFGSGTRLTVV.

The rearrangement uses TRBV7-9 and TRBJ2-3; unclear D gene. V was shortened by 4 bases and J by 2 bases, with 7 bases between the two germline ends. Per the germline V gene, CDR1 is SEHNR and CDR2 is FQNEAQ (reference sequence). The CDR3 contains 13 residues. The CDR3 nucleotides read TGTGCCAGCAGCTCCCTATCCACAGATACGCAGTATTTT. It translates to CASSSLSTDTQYF.

The V and J genes are TRBV5-1 and TRBJ1-6; 8 bases agree with TRBD1. Looked up from germline, CDR1 is SGHRS and CDR2 is YFSETQ. The ends lost 4 bases at V and 6 bases at J; junction bases unmatched: 3. The CDR3 extends over 14 amino acids. CDR3 sequence: CASSPDRVNSPLHF. As DNA, the CDR3 is TGCGCCAGCAGCCCGGACAGGGTTAATTCACCCCTCCACTTT. The whole variable domain, remainder taken from reference TRBV5-1 and TRBJ1-6, is KAGVTQTPRYLIKTRGQQVTLSCSPISGHRSVSWYQQTPGQGLQFLFEYFSETQRNKGNFPGRFSGRQFSNSRSEMNVSTLELGDSALYLCASSPDRVNSPLHFGNGTRLTVT.

This chain connects TRBV27 to TRBJ2-5; 8 bases map to TRBD2. Judging by the DNA end, TRBJ2-7 fits better; the J call may be wrong. Germline CDR1 and CDR2: MNHEY and SMNVEV (reference sequence). There are 14 residues in the CDR3. CDR3 DNA sequence: TGTGCCAGCAGAGCCGGGACTAGACCCTACGAGCAGTACTTC. Its protein is CASRAGTRPYEQYF.

V is TRBV2 and J is TRBJ1-4; 7 bases are a match to TRBD1. This CDR3 has 16 residues. J was trimmed by 5 bases and V by 5 bases; bases with no gene match: 11. Germline assignment: CDR1 SNHLY and CDR2 FYNNEI. The CDR3 reads CASSPTITDRNEKLFF. CDR3 DNA: TGTGCCAGCAGTCCTACAATCACGGACAGGAATGAAAAACTGTTTTTT.

The chain links TRBV2 to TRBJ1-5, with 7 bases fitting TRBD1. The CDR3 has 15 residues. With 6 bases clipped from V and 0 bases from J, the junction kept 5 bases outside the gene matches. Germline V gene lookup returns CDR1 SNHLY and CDR2 FYNNEI. The CDR3 is CASRQGDASNQPQHF. As DNA, the CDR3 is TGTGCCAGCAGGCAGGGGGATGCTAGCAATCAGCCCCAGCATTTT.

The genes are TRBV5-6 and TRBJ2-2, with D uncertain. Germline CDR1 reads SGHDT; CDR2 reads YYEEEE. Trimming cost V 4 bases and J 0 bases, with 13 bases left between them. The CDR3 runs 16 residues. In DNA, the CDR3 is TGTGCCAGCAGCCTGTTGCGGAATACGAACACCGGGGAGCTGTTTTTT. Amino acids: CASSLLRNTNTGELFF.

This chain links TRBV5-1 with TRBJ2-3; the D is unclear. V lost 3 bases and J lost 0, with 2 bases in between. The germline CDR1 and CDR2 sequences are SGHRS and YFSETQ. The CDR3 spans 12 residues. The chain's CDR3 is CASSSSTDTQYF. CDR3 nucleotides: TGCGCCAGCAGCTCTAGCACAGATACGCAGTATTTT.

The chain recombines TRBV9 with TRBJ2-3, with a weak D call TRBD1 (6 bases). The CDR3 spans 16 residues. Germline V CDR1 and CDR2: SGDLS, YYNGEE. Trimming left V 4 bases short and J 1 base short, with 16 bases between. The CDR3 region is CASSPGVERRTDTQYF. As DNA, the CDR3 is TGTGCCAGCAGCCCAGGGGTGGAGCGTCGCACAGATACGCAGTATTTT.

The rearrangement joins TRBV6-5 to TRBJ1-3, with 8 bases identical to TRBD1. In germline, CDR1 is MNHEY, CDR2 SVGAGI. The V segment lost 3 bases and the J segment 2 bases; nucleotides outside the gene matches: 6. This CDR3 is built from 16 residues. CDR3 nucleotide sequence: TGTGCCAGCAGTTATTCGGCACAGGGGGCTGGAAACACCATATATTTT. Translated: CASSYSAQGAGNTIYF.

J is TRBJ2-7 and V is TRBV28; 7 bases fit TRBD1. The V and J ends lost 4 bases and 1 base, in that order; junction bases with no gene match: 16. Germline values: CDR1 MDHEN, CDR2 SYDVKM. The CDR3 consists of 18 residues. As DNA, the CDR3 is TGTGCCAGCAGTTCACGTATGAGGGACAGAAGTAGGTCCTACGAGCAGTACTTC. Encoded protein: CASSSRMRDRSRSYEQYF.

This chain uses TRBV5-4 with TRBJ1-1; TRBD1 matches 8 bases. The CDR3 runs to 14 residues. The junction had 8 bases not matched to a gene; V was cut back by 4 bases and J by 6 bases. The germline V gene encodes CDR1 SGHNT and CDR2 YYREEE (reference sequence). CDR3: CASSTQTGEAEAFF. For the CDR3, the DNA is TGTGCCAGCAGCACCCAGACAGGGGAGGCTGAAGCTTTCTTT.

The chain employs TRBV5-1 and TRBJ2-1, with 10 bases that match TRBD1. Looked up from germline, CDR1 is SGHRS and CDR2 is YFSETQ. The CDR3 is 18 residues long. The junction had 13 bases not matched to a gene; V was cut back by 3 bases and J by 4 bases. The CDR3 region is CASSSPRQGASVYNEQFF. CDR3 nucleotide sequence: TGCGCCAGCAGCTCCCCCCGACAGGGGGCGAGTGTTTACAATGAGCAGTTCTTC. Full variable domain (outside the CDR3, taken from reference TRBV5-1 and TRBJ2-1): KAGVTQTPRYLIKTRGQQVTLSCSPISGHRSVSWYQQTPGQGLQFLFEYFSETQRNKGNFPGRFSGRQFSNSRSEMNVSTLELGDSALYLCASSSPRQGASVYNEQFFGPGTRLTVL.

This clone occurred once. The chain employs TRBV18 and TRBJ2-7; 12 positions match TRBD2. Trimming at V came to 5 bases and at J to 3 bases, leaving 8 bases not matched to a gene. This CDR3 comprises 16 residues. Germline V gives CDR1 KGHSH, CDR2 LQKENI. The CDR3, as DNA: TGTGCCAGCTCATCTAGCGGGGGGGCCCCAGGCTACGAGCAGTACTTC. Amino acids: CASSSSGGAPGYEQYF. Combining the CDR3 with reference TRBV18 and TRBJ2-7 gives the whole variable domain NAGVMQNPRHLVRRRGQEARLRCSPMKGHSHVYWYRQLPEEGLKFMVYLQKENIIDESGMPKERFSAEFPKEGPSILRIQQVVRGDSAAYFCASSSSGGAPGYEQYFGPGTRLTVT.

The table lists this clone with a few counts. The chain recombines TRBV7-9 with TRBJ2-1; 9 bases are shared with TRBD2. Losses at the gene ends were 0 bases for V and 4 bases for J; bases not matched to a gene: 4. The germline gives CDR1 SEHNR, CDR2 FQNEAQ (reference sequence). This CDR3 region has 16 residues. The CDR3 DNA follows: TGTGCCAGCAGCTTAGCGAAAGCGGGGGGATACAATGAGCAGTTCTTC. It is translated as CASSLAKAGGYNEQFF.